These 16 T cell receptor beta chains were all obtained from the same sample, sequenced in a study of T cell repertoires in cytomegalovirus infection. These receptors are not linked to any known antigen. TCRdb analysed the reads with MiXCR anew, one entry per CDR3 protein. The sample has about 920,000 distinct CDR3 sequences, roughly 30% seen once. This sample comprised cultured CD8+ T cells from PBMCs, obtained from culture after CMV antigen stimulation. The origin of the receptors is a human donor in good health (CMV status not recorded). Some clones in this sample may be carry-over from other donors' samples.

The rearrangement joins TRBV27 to TRBJ1-4, with TRBD1 as a possible D gene (6 bases). V was trimmed by 7 bases and J by 7 bases, leaving 13 bases between them. This CDR3 has 13 amino acids. Looked up from germline, CDR1 is MNHEY and CDR2 is SMNVEV (reference sequence). The CDR3 loop reads CASKAGAREKLFF. The CDR3 region has the DNA TGTGCCAGCAAGGCAGGGGCGCGTGAAAAACTGTTTTTT.

This clonotype has more than one count but fewer than ten. Here the CDR3 DNA reads TGCGCCAGCAGCCTCGGGACTTACTCCTACAATGAGCAGTTCTTC. The encoded protein is CASSLGTYSYNEQFF. The chain combines TRBV4-3 with TRBJ2-1; possible D gene TRBD2, 6 bases. Trimming removed 4 bases at V and 0 bases at J, with 10 bases between. Germline V gives CDR1 LGHNA, CDR2 YSLEER. The CDR3 is 15 residues long.

This clonotype has just a few counts. CDR3 DNA: TGTGCCAGCAGTTTCGGACAGGCAGAAAAACTGTTTTTT. Amino acids: CASSFGQAEKLFF. The chain is built from TRBV27 and TRBJ1-4, with 7 bases aligning to TRBD1. The CDR3 runs to 13 residues. V trimming: 3 bases; J trimming: 8 bases; junction bases outside the gene matches: 3. Germline CDR1 is MNHEY and CDR2 is SMNVEV (reference sequence).

This clonotype came up once. V usage is TRBV6-6 and J usage is TRBJ1-6, with D hard to call. V lost 11 bases, J lost 13 bases, and 9 bases lay in between. The germline gives CDR1 MNHNY, CDR2 SVGAGI (reference sequence). The CDR3 loop spans 9 amino acids. The CDR3: CAAGFPLHF. As DNA, the CDR3 is TGTGCCGCGGGATTCCCCCTCCACTTT.

This clonotype has at least ten counts. The CDR3 region has the DNA TGTGCCAGCAGCCACCAGGACGGAGGTTACAATGAGCAGTTCTTC. It codes for CASSHQDGGYNEQFF. The gene calls are TRBV7-2 and TRBJ2-1; D is perhaps TRBD2 (5 bases). The V and J ends lost 5 bases and 4 bases respectively, with 15 bases between them. Germline V lookup: CDR1 SGHTA, CDR2 FQGNSA. The CDR3 sequence is 15 residues long.

The chain links TRBV11-2 to TRBJ2-1; 7 nucleotides align to TRBD1. Trimming at V came to 2 bases and at J to 7 bases, leaving 11 bases not matched to a gene. The germline V gene encodes CDR1 SGHAT and CDR2 FQNNGV. This CDR3 spans 16 amino acids. CDR3 DNA: TGTGCCAGCAGCTTAAGTGCGACAGGGTCTTGGAATGAGCAGTTCTTC. Its protein product is CASSLSATGSWNEQFF. Combining the CDR3 with reference TRBV11-2 and TRBJ2-1 gives the whole variable domain EAGVAQSPRYKIIEKRQSVAFWCNPISGHATLYWYQQILGQGPKLLIQFQNNGVVDDSQLPKDRFSAERLKGVDSTLKIQPAKLEDSAVYLCASSLSATGSWNEQFFGPGTRLTVL.

This clonotype was observed at least ten times. The chain is built from TRBV7-6 and TRBJ2-5, with D hard to call. This CDR3 spans 12 amino acids. The V and J ends lost 5 bases and 1 base respectively, with 5 bases between them. Germline loops: CDR1 SGHVS, CDR2 FNYEAQ. The CDR3 coding sequence is TGTGCCAGCAGCCCCCGCCAAGAGACCCAGTACTTC. Translation: CASSPRQETQYF.

The rearrangement joins TRBV9 to TRBJ1-1, with a weak D call TRBD1 (6 bases). There are 11 residues in the CDR3. Trimming took 5 bases from V and 9 from J, leaving 11 bases between them. CDR1 SGDLS and CDR2 YYNGEE come from the germline V gene. Here the CDR3 reads CASRVDSQAFF. For the CDR3, the DNA is TGTGCCAGCAGGGTGGACAGCCAAGCTTTCTTT.

The chain has TRBV27 and TRBJ2-1; 7 nucleotides match TRBD1. Germline CDR1 MNHEY, CDR2 SMNVEV (reference sequence). V dropped 7 bases and J dropped 5; count of bases not matched to a gene: 8. The length of the CDR3 is 14 residues. CDR3 amino acids: CASIRTGLDNEQFF. In nucleotides, the CDR3 is TGTGCCAGCATTCGGACAGGACTCGACAATGAGCAGTTCTTC.

This clonotype was counted ten times or more. This chain uses TRBV7-3 with TRBJ2-2; a weak D match, TRBD2 (5 bases). Germline CDR1 reads SGHTA; CDR2 reads FQGTGA. V shed 5 bases and J shed 6 bases, with 10 bases lying between them. The CDR3 totals 13 residues. CDR3 nucleotide sequence: TGTGCCAGCAGCCTACTAGTTTCCGGGGAGCTGTTTTTT. Protein: CASSLLVSGELFF.

This chain connects TRBV6-4 to TRBJ2-3; TRBD2 agrees at 12 bases. Germline assignment: CDR1 MRHNA and CDR2 SNTAGT. The junction had 7 bases not matched to a gene; V was cut back by 5 bases and J by 4 bases. This CDR3 spans 16 amino acids. CDR3 region: CASSHLAGGPPDTQYF. Here the CDR3 DNA reads TGTGCCAGCAGTCACCTAGCGGGGGGGCCTCCAGATACGCAGTATTTT.

This clonotype was seen more than once but under ten times. This chain connects TRBV6-1 to TRBJ2-7; D possibly corresponds to TRBD1 (6 bases). The germline gives CDR1 MNHNS, CDR2 SASEGT. V was trimmed by 6 bases and J by 3 bases, leaving 12 bases between them. The CDR3 is made up of 13 amino acids. CDR3 coding DNA: TGTGCCAGCAGAGACACAGGGAGCTACGAGCAGTACGTC. Its translation: CASRDTGSYEQYV.

Concerning this clonotype: A much bigger clone sits one base away, suggesting this may be a read error. The rearrangement uses TRBV7-2 and TRBJ2-5, with D uncertain. The CDR3 is 13 residues long. The germline gives CDR1 SGHTA, CDR2 FQGNSA. V was cut by 6 bases and J by 3 bases, with 11 bases left in between. The CDR3 is CASRSEDEETQYF. The CDR3 DNA is TGTGCCAGCAGATCCGAAGACGAAGAGACCCAGTACTTC. Full variable domain (missing parts from reference TRBV7-2 and TRBJ2-5): GAGVSQSPSNKVTEKGKDVELRCDPISGHTALYWYRQSLGQGLEFLIYFQGNSAPDKSGLPSDRFSAERTGGSVSTLTIQRTQQEDSAVYLCASRSEDEETQYFGPGTRLLVL.

This clonotype was observed a handful of times. The chain links TRBV7-9 to TRBJ2-1; the D is unclear. V was shortened by 5 bases and J by 8 bases, with 19 bases between the two germline ends. Germline-derived CDR1 and CDR2 are SEHNR and FQNEAQ (reference sequence). The CDR3 sequence is 15 residues long. The CDR3 sequence is CASSPNGVHRDEQFF. The CDR3 nucleotides are TGTGCCAGCAGCCCAAACGGAGTACATCGCGATGAGCAGTTCTTC.

This clonotype has more than one count but fewer than ten. V and J are TRBV27 and TRBJ2-1; 7 nucleotides align to TRBD1. V dropped 5 bases and J dropped 9; count of bases not matched to a gene: 19. This CDR3 has 17 residues. CDR1 and CDR2 (germline): MNHEY, SMNVEV (reference sequence). Here the CDR3 DNA reads TGTGCCAGCAGTCGATCGCCGTTGCGCAGGGGGACGGGTGAGCAGTTCTTC. Translating it yields CASSRSPLRRGTGEQFF.

J is TRBJ2-7 and V is TRBV6-5; perhaps TRBD2 as D (7 bases). CDR1 is MNHEY, CDR2 SVGAGI, per germline. Trimming removed 4 bases at V and 0 bases at J, with 16 bases between. CDR3 length: 16 residues. CDR3 sequence reads: CASSLIGGGSSYEQYF. Here the CDR3 DNA reads TGTGCCAGCAGTTTAATAGGGGGGGGTAGCTCCTACGAGCAGTACTTC.